The 32 T cell receptor beta chains presented below share a single source sample, sequenced in a study of monozygotic twins with inflammatory bowel disease. TCRdb re-called the 5' RACE reads and shows each CDR3 protein once, DNA omitted. The table lists some 400,000 distinct CDR3 sequences. Sequencing used blood. The receptors were gathered from a human donor with ulcerative colitis or Crohn's disease, or a healthy co-twin of an affected twin (not recorded which).

The chain uses TRBV29-1 and TRBJ1-1; TCRdb designates TRBD1, a call that cannot be tested without DNA. The germline V gene has CDR1 SQVTM and CDR2 ANQGSEA. The CDR3 covers 11 residues. CDR3 loop: CSGGQGAEAFF.

This sequence joins TRBV28 and TRBJ2-1; TCRdb proposes TRBD2, but this gene call is untestable without DNA. There are 17 residues in the CDR3. Germline values: CDR1 MDHEN, CDR2 SYDVKM. The CDR3 loop is CASALAGGPTLGNEQFF. Full variable domain (outside the CDR3, taken from reference TRBV28 and TRBJ2-1): DVKVTQSSRYLVKRTGEKVFLECVQDMDHENMFWYRQDPGLGLRLIYFSYDVKMKEKGDIPEGYSVSREKKERFSLILESASTNQTSMYLCASALAGGPTLGNEQFFGPGTRLTVL.

This chain uses TRBV7-2 with TRBJ2-1; TCRdb indicates TRBD2, and absent DNA this call remains unverified. Looked up from germline, CDR1 is SGHTA and CDR2 is FQGNSA. This CDR3 has 13 residues. CDR3 sequence reads: CASSSLGGDEQFF.

The CDR3 is CASSHESGVDTQYF. The rearrangement joins TRBV3-1 to TRBJ2-3; TCRdb calls TRBD2, which cannot be checked without DNA. This CDR3 region has 14 residues. From germline, CDR1 is LGHDT and CDR2 YNNKEL (reference sequence).

The chain recombines TRBV6-5 with TRBJ2-7; TCRdb's assignment of TRBD1 cannot be checked, as there is no DNA. CDR1 is MNHEY, CDR2 SVGAGI, per germline. The CDR3 runs to 14 residues. CDR3 amino acids: CASSYVTGGYEQYF.

The V and J genes are TRBV11-2 and TRBJ2-1; the D call from TCRdb, TRBD2, cannot be confirmed without DNA. The CDR3 covers 15 residues. From germline, CDR1 is SGHAT and CDR2 FQNNGV. CDR3 amino acids: CASSRLSGGHNEQFF.

This chain joins TRBV30 and TRBJ1-5. CDR3 length: 14 residues. Germline V lookup: CDR1 GTSNPN, CDR2 SVGIG (reference sequence). This chain's CDR3 is CAWSRSDIIQPQHF.

This CDR3 is CAISESRNYGYTF. The V call is TRBV10-3, the J call TRBJ1-2. CDR3 length: 13 amino acids. The V gene's germline CDR1 is ENHRY and CDR2 SYGVKD.

The CDR3 sequence: CASSPPNRGVETQYF. The gene calls are TRBV18 and TRBJ2-5; the TRBD1 assignment by TCRdb is unverifiable without DNA. The CDR3 spans 15 residues. Germline loops: CDR1 KGHSH, CDR2 LQKENI. The variable domain in full, with the rest retrieved from reference TRBV18 and TRBJ2-5, is NAGVMQNPRHLVRRRGQEARLRCSPMKGHSHVYWYRQLPEEGLKFMVYLQKENIIDESGMPKERFSAEFPKEGPSILRIQQVVRGDSAAYFCASSPPNRGVETQYFGPGTRLLVL.

V gene TRBV5-6 combines with J gene TRBJ2-1; the TRBD2 assignment by TCRdb is unverifiable without DNA. CDR1 and CDR2 (germline): SGHDT, YYEEEE. The CDR3 spans 15 residues. CDR3 loop: CASSLSGRIRNEQFF.

The V and J genes are TRBV28 and TRBJ1-1; TCRdb names TRBD1, which stays unverified in the absence of DNA. The CDR3 totals 14 residues. Germline CDR1 and CDR2: MDHEN and SYDVKM. The CDR3 protein is CASSLSGIEAEAFF. The full variable domain, completed using reference TRBV28 and TRBJ1-1, is DVKVTQSSRYLVKRTGEKVFLECVQDMDHENMFWYRQDPGLGLRLIYFSYDVKMKEKGDIPEGYSVSREKKERFSLILESASTNQTSMYLCASSLSGIEAEAFFGQGTRLTVV.

This chain uses TRBV11-2 with TRBJ2-4; TCRdb outputs TRBD2, but without DNA this stays unchecked. Germline V gene data show CDR1 as SGHAT and CDR2 as FQNNGV. The length of the CDR3 is 18 residues. The chain's CDR3 is CASSLGLAEHVAKNMQYF.

This sequence joins TRBV18 and TRBJ2-3; lacking DNA, the TRBD2 call made by TCRdb goes unchecked. Germline V gene sequence: CDR1 KGHSH, CDR2 LQKENI. CDR3 length equals 16 residues. CDR3 region: CASSPLTGLAGDTQYF.

V is TRBV7-2 and J is TRBJ2-7; TCRdb's D call of TRBD2 is untestable without DNA. Germline V lookup: CDR1 SGHTA, CDR2 FQGNSA. CDR3 length: 15 residues. CDR3 amino acids: CASSPSILGGYEQYF.

The V gene is TRBV6-5, the J gene TRBJ1-2; as DNA is missing, the TRBD1 call by TCRdb cannot be tested. The CDR3 consists of 12 residues. Germline-derived CDR1 and CDR2 are MNHEY and SVGAGI. The CDR3 sequence is CASTTPGDGYTF.

V gene TRBV5-1 combines with J gene TRBJ2-1; no DNA is available, so the TRBD1 call from TCRdb remains unchecked. Germline CDR1 SGHRS, CDR2 YFSETQ. The CDR3 is made up of 16 amino acids. CDR3 residues: CASSRQGSPSGDEQFF.

This rearrangement joins TRBV19 to TRBJ1-2. Germline-derived CDR1 and CDR2 are LNHDA and SQIVND (reference sequence). The CDR3 loop spans 14 amino acids. CDR3: CASSIEGLGYGYTF.

J is TRBJ2-3 and V is TRBV12-3 or TRBV12-4; TCRdb reports TRBD2, a call that lacks DNA to check it against. This CDR3 has 12 residues. The CDR3 reads CASPSTTDTQYF.

The gene calls are TRBV7-9 and TRBJ1-1; without DNA, the TCRdb call of TRBD1 cannot be checked. This CDR3 is 13 amino acids long. Germline V CDR1 and CDR2: SEHNR, FQNEAQ (reference sequence). The CDR3 reads CASGGSGGTEAFF. Using reference TRBV7-9 and TRBJ1-1 for the parts outside the CDR3, the full variable domain is DTGVSQNPRHKITKRGQNVTFRCDPISEHNRLYWYRQTLGQGPEFLTYFQNEAQLEKSRLLSDRFSAERPKGSFSTLEIQRTEQGDSAMYLCASGGSGGTEAFFGQGTRLTVV.

The chain combines TRBV5-4 with TRBJ2-7; lacking DNA, the TRBD2 call made by TCRdb goes unchecked. Germline CDR1 and CDR2: SGHNT and YYREEE (reference sequence). The CDR3 is 16 amino acids. The CDR3 region is CASSGRTGGSSYEQYF.

This chain joins TRBV14 and TRBJ2-2; TCRdb selects TRBD1, and the lack of DNA leaves this call unchecked. The CDR3 loop spans 15 amino acids. In germline, CDR1 is SGHDN, CDR2 FVKESK. The CDR3 spells CASNRGQQNTGELFF.

The chain links TRBV24-1 to TRBJ2-3; checking the TCRdb D call of TRBD1 is not possible without DNA. CDR3 length: 15 residues. Germline V gene lookup returns CDR1 KGHDR and CDR2 SFDVKD. The CDR3 is CATSDSGPYTDTQYF.

The chain has TRBV7-2 and TRBJ1-5; no DNA is available, so the TRBD1 call from TCRdb remains unchecked. CDR1 SGHTA and CDR2 FQGNSA come from the germline V gene. This CDR3 comprises 17 residues. This CDR3 reads CASSLGVGTGSNQPQHF.

The chain employs TRBV18 and TRBJ2-1; TCRdb's D call of TRBD2 is untestable without DNA. CDR1 and CDR2 (germline): KGHSH, LQKENI. The CDR3 extends over 15 amino acids. The CDR3 is CASSPGTSGHNEQFF. Together with reference TRBV18 and TRBJ2-1, the CDR3 gives the full variable domain: NAGVMQNPRHLVRRRGQEARLRCSPMKGHSHVYWYRQLPEEGLKFMVYLQKENIIDESGMPKERFSAEFPKEGPSILRIQQVVRGDSAAYFCASSPGTSGHNEQFFGPGTRLTVL.

The chain employs TRBV5-6 and TRBJ2-1; TCRdb's D call of TRBD1 is untestable without DNA. This CDR3 spans 14 amino acids. CDR1 is SGHDT, CDR2 YYEEEE, per germline. This CDR3 reads CASSLALQGYEQFF.

CDR3 sequence reads: CSAPIGTLNEKLFF. This chain links TRBV20-1 with TRBJ1-4. The CDR3 covers 14 residues. Germline CDR1 is DFQATT and CDR2 is SNEGSKA (reference sequence).

The chain links TRBV7-8 to TRBJ1-5. Germline lookup yields CDR1 SGHVS and CDR2 FQNEAQ. The CDR3 has 13 residues. The CDR3 sequence: CASTVSSNQPQHF.

The chain joins TRBV2 to TRBJ1-2. The CDR3 runs 11 residues. Germline loops: CDR1 SNHLY, CDR2 FYNNEI. This CDR3 reads CASSEGFGYTF.

This chain joins TRBV6-1 and TRBJ2-1; TCRdb selects TRBD2, and the lack of DNA leaves this call unchecked. The CDR3 extends over 15 amino acids. Germline CDR1 reads MNHNS; CDR2 reads SASEGT. The CDR3 loop is CASSPARGSWNEQFF.

V is TRBV29-1 and J is TRBJ1-2; TCRdb picks TRBD1, but there is no DNA to check that call. Per germline, CDR1 SQVTM and CDR2 ANQGSEA. This CDR3 comprises 16 residues. The CDR3 loop is CSVEYPPGDLNYGYTF. The full variable domain, rest sourced from reference TRBV29-1 and TRBJ1-2, is SAVISQKPSRDICQRGTSLTIQCQVDSQVTMMFWYRQQPGQSLTLIATANQGSEATYESGFVIDKFPISRPNLTFSTLTVSNMSPEDSSIYLCSVEYPPGDLNYGYTFGSGTRLTVV.

The rearrangement joins TRBV19 to TRBJ1-6; TCRdb gives TRBD1 as the D gene, but with no DNA this cannot be confirmed. The CDR3 sequence is 13 residues long. Germline values: CDR1 LNHDA, CDR2 SQIVND (reference sequence). CDR3 sequence: CASSDSLSSPLHF.

This chain uses TRBV7-8 with TRBJ1-1. The germline V gene encodes CDR1 SGHVS and CDR2 FQNEAQ. The CDR3 sequence is 16 residues long. The CDR3: CASSLAGPELNTEAFF.